Following are 18 T cell receptor beta chains from one sample sequenced in a study of post-analysis software for immune sequencing data. The study's findings and limits: Patients used a few TRBV segments, including TRBV5-6, TRBV5-1 and TRBV20-1, more often than controls.

Presence of unique molecular identifiers characterized the TCR beta cDNA libraries. TCRdb reprocessed the PCR reads with MiXCR, giving one entry per CDR3 protein. Of roughly 570,000 distinct CDR3 sequences detected, roughly 34% appear once; the ten largest clones hold around 6.1%. Their antigens are not known. The source material was blood. The receptors stem from a girl aged 2 to 17 with multiple sclerosis.

V usage is TRBV9 and J usage is TRBJ2-1, with D possibly TRBD2 on 7 matching bases. The length of the CDR3 is 15 residues. Trimming took off 4 bases at V and 8 bases at J, with 19 bases between the two ends. CDR1 is SGDLS, CDR2 YYNGEE, per germline. In DNA form, the CDR3 reads TGTGCCAGCAGCCAGTTGGGAGGGGGATGGGATGAGCAGTTCTTC. It is translated as CASSQLGGGWDEQFF.

This clonotype was observed a handful of times. The V and J genes are TRBV5-5 and TRBJ1-5; D is possibly TRBD1 (5 bases). The CDR3 runs to 15 residues. Trimming cost V 3 bases and J 4 bases, with 14 bases left between them. Germline-derived CDR1 and CDR2 are SGHKS and YYEKEE (reference sequence). This chain's CDR3 is CASSSQDMRNQPQHF. The CDR3 DNA sequence: TGTGCCAGCAGCTCCCAGGACATGAGAAATCAGCCCCAGCATTTT.

Only a few counts were recorded for this clonotype. The chain couples TRBV20-1 to TRBJ1-5, with TRBD1 as a possible D gene (6 bases). CDR1 DFQATT and CDR2 SNEGSKA come from the germline V gene (reference sequence). This CDR3 has 18 residues. The ends were cut back, 1 base at V and 0 bases at J, with 19 bases in the middle. The DNA for the CDR3 is TGCAGTGCTAGAGCTCCAGGGGTTCTCCTTTATAGCAATCAGCCCCAGCATTTT. It yields the protein CSARAPGVLLYSNQPQHF.

Regarding this clonotype: The conserved phenylalanine or tryptophan normally closing the CDR3 is absent here, so this likely arose from a read error. The chain combines TRBV28 with TRBJ1-1, with a possible D match to TRBD1 (5 bases). Trimming shortened V by 8 bases and J by 5 bases, and 15 bases separated the two germline ends. The CDR3 is 13 residues long. Germline loops: CDR1 MDHEN, CDR2 SYDVKM. The CDR3 region has the DNA TGTGCCAGCCTTAAACCCGGGGGGACTGAAGCTTTCTGT. This gives the protein CASLKPGGTEAFC.

The sample holds a few counts of this clonotype. The V and J genes are TRBV29-1 and TRBJ2-1; 9 nucleotides agree with TRBD2. Germline CDR1 is SQVTM and CDR2 is ANQGSEA. This CDR3 spans 13 amino acids. The V gene end was trimmed by 6 bases and the J gene end by 8 bases; junction bases not matched to a gene: 8. The CDR3 DNA follows: TGCAGCGTCGCGGGGGGGCCGTTGGATGAGCAGTTCTTC. Its protein product is CSVAGGPLDEQFF.

The rearrangement uses TRBV5-1 and TRBJ2-1; D possibly corresponds to TRBD1 (6 bases). Germline values: CDR1 SGHRS, CDR2 YFSETQ. Trimming removed 2 bases from V and 8 bases from J, with 14 bases in between. The CDR3 has 14 residues. CDR3: CASSFQGQRYEQFF. CDR3 nucleotides: TGCGCCAGCAGCTTCCAAGGACAGCGGTATGAGCAGTTCTTC.

This sequence joins TRBV12-3 or TRBV12-4 and TRBJ1-5; unclear D gene. The V end lost 6 bases, the J end lost 0 bases, and 9 bases lay between the germline ends. The CDR3 contains 14 residues. CDR3 nucleotide sequence: TGTGCCAGCAGGGCCCTCAATAGCAATCAGCCCCAGCATTTT. Translated, it gives CASRALNSNQPQHF.

As concerns this clonotype: A read error may account for a junction end that differs from germline. The chain recombines TRBV29-1 with TRBJ2-5, with 9 bases that match TRBD1. The length of the CDR3 is 15 residues. Looked up from germline, CDR1 is SQVTM and CDR2 is ANQGSEA. The CDR3 protein is CSGRNDRGSREAQYF. The CDR3 nucleotides read TGCAGCGGGAGGAACGACAGGGGGTCAAGAGAGGCCCAGTACTTC.

This clonotype came up many times. This CDR3 is CASSLVGASHNEQFF. In DNA, the CDR3 is TGCGCCAGCAGCTTGGTGGGGGCGTCCCACAATGAGCAGTTCTTC. The rearrangement uses TRBV5-1 and TRBJ2-1; TRBD1 is a possible D gene (6 bases). CDR3 size: 15 residues. From germline, CDR1 is SGHRS and CDR2 YFSETQ. Between the trimmed V and J ends, which lost 0 bases and 5 bases, there was a span of 12 bases.

The J gene is TRBJ2-7, the V gene TRBV12-3 or TRBV12-4, with D uncertain. V lost 5 bases and J 2 bases, leaving 13 bases between the germline ends. CDR3 length equals 14 residues. The CDR3 here is CASSPRRLAYEQYF. CDR3 nucleotide sequence: TGTGCCAGCAGTCCCCGCCGACTCGCCTACGAGCAGTACTTC.

This clonotype was counted only a few times. The chain combines TRBV20-1 with TRBJ2-1; 7 bases align to TRBD1. Unmatched junction bases numbered 6, after V lost 0 bases and J lost 4 bases. CDR3 length equals 15 residues. CDR1 and CDR2 (germline): DFQATT, SNEGSKA (reference sequence). The CDR3 DNA reads as TGCAGTGCTAGAGATCGGTCAGGGGGTTACAATGAGCAGTTCTTC. This sequence encodes CSARDRSGGYNEQFF.

This clonotype appeared many times. The rearrangement uses TRBV6-5 and TRBJ2-5; 11 bases align to TRBD1. Looked up from germline, CDR1 is MNHEY and CDR2 is SVGAGI. V lost 4 bases to trimming and J lost 11 bases; unmatched junction nucleotides: 12. This CDR3 has 15 residues. The CDR3 region has the DNA TGTGCCAGCAGTTTCTCCGGGACAGGGGGTGATGAGCAGTACTTC. Translating gives CASSFSGTGGDEQYF.

This clonotype showed up just a few times. The chain carries TRBV24-1 and TRBJ2-1; 8 bases fit TRBD1. This CDR3 has 14 amino acids. V was clipped by 1 base and J by 6 bases; unmatched bases: 1. CDR1 is KGHDR and CDR2 is SFDVKD in the germline V gene. The CDR3, as DNA: TGTGCCACCAGTGATTTAGGACAGGGCAATGAGCAGTTCTTC. Residues: CATSDLGQGNEQFF.

This chain joins TRBV20-1 and TRBJ1-5, with a tentative D call TRBD1 (6 bases). V lost 3 bases and J 5 bases, leaving 11 bases between the germline ends. Per the germline V gene, CDR1 is DFQATT and CDR2 is SNEGSKA (reference sequence). This CDR3 contains 13 residues. CDR3 sequence reads: CSASRGPDQPQHF. CDR3 DNA: TGCAGTGCTAGTCGGGGGCCTGATCAGCCCCAGCATTTT.

This clonotype was counted between two and nine times. The chain recombines TRBV5-1 with TRBJ2-2, with 7 bases aligning to TRBD1. Unmatched junction bases numbered 2, after V lost 3 bases and J lost 6 bases. Germline-derived CDR1 and CDR2 are SGHRS and YFSETQ. The CDR3 runs 13 residues. CDR3 in DNA: TGCGCCAGCAGCTCCGACAGGGCCGGGGAGCTGTTTTTT. Translated: CASSSDRAGELFF.

Only a few counts were recorded for this clonotype. This chain connects TRBV7-6 to TRBJ1-2, with unresolved D. V shed 5 bases and J shed 6 bases, with 16 bases lying between them. The germline gives CDR1 SGHVS, CDR2 FNYEAQ. The CDR3 contains 14 residues. In DNA form, the CDR3 reads TGTGCCAGCAGCCCAATCGGTCCGGGTGATGGCTACACCTTC. This sequence encodes CASSPIGPGDGYTF.

The chain carries TRBV15 and TRBJ2-5; D is perhaps TRBD1 (5 bases). CDR3 length: 16 residues. Germline V gene data show CDR1 as LNHNV and CDR2 as YYDKDF (reference sequence). Trimming pared 0 bases from V and 1 base from J, leaving 12 bases between. CDR3 residues: CATSRDVGRGQETQYF. DNA of the CDR3: TGTGCCACCAGCAGAGATGTGGGAAGGGGCCAAGAGACCCAGTACTTC.

The rearrangement uses TRBV5-4 and TRBJ2-3; D gene uncertain. Trimming cost V 8 bases and J 4 bases, with 14 bases left between them. The CDR3 has 13 amino acids. CDR1 and CDR2 (germline): SGHNT, YYREEE (reference sequence). For the CDR3, the DNA is TGTGCCAGTCGTCCAGAACTCGCAGATACGCAGTATTTT. Its translation: CASRPELADTQYF.